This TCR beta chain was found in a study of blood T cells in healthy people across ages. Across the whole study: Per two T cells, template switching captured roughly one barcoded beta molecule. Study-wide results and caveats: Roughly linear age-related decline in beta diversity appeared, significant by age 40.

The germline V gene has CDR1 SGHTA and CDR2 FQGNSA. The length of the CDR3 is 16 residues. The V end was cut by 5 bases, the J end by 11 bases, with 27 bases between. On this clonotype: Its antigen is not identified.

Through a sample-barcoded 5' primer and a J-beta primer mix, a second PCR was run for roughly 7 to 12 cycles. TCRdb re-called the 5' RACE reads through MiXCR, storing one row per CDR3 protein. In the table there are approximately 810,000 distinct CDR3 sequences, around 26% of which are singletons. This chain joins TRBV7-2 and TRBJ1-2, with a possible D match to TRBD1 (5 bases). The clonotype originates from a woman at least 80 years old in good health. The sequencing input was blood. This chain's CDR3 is CASSPLLLRGGGGYTF. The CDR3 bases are TGTGCCAGCAGCCCTCTTCTACTAAGGGGCGGTGGTGGTTACACCTTC.